This T cell receptor (beta chain) was identified during a study of blood T cells in healthy people across ages. Trimming removed 2 bases from V and 12 bases from J; junction bases left unmatched: 8. The CDR3 consists of 13 residues. Per germline, CDR1 GTSNPN and CDR2 SVGIG (reference sequence). Through a sample-barcoded 5' primer and a J-beta primer mix, a second PCR was run for roughly 6 to 12 cycles. Researchers report that a template-switch adaptor with 12 random nucleotides tagged each cDNA molecule. Using its own MiXCR run on the 5' RACE reads, TCRdb lists one record per CDR3 protein. The sample lists fewer than 700,000 distinct CDR3 sequences, around 48% seen once, with around 24% in the top ten. Donors were healthy Caucasian individuals from Russia aged about 6 to 100.

The chain has TRBV30 and TRBJ2-1; 9 bases agree with TRBD2. Sequenced material: blood. This sequence originates from a man older than 75 in good health. The CDR3 sequence: CAWSHPPGLAQFF. Written as DNA, the CDR3 is TGTGCCTGGAGTCATCCCCCGGGACTAGCGCAGTTCTTC.